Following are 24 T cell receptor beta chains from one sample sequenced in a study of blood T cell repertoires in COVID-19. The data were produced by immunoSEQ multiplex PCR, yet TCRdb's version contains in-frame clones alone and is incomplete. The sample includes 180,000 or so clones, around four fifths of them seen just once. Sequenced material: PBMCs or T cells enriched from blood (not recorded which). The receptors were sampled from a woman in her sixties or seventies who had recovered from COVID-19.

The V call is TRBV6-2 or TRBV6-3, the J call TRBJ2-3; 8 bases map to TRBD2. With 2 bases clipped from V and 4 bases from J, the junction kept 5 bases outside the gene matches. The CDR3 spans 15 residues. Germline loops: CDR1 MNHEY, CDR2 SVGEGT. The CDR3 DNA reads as TGTGCCAGCAGTTACATAGCGGGGTTCGCAGATACGCAGTATTTT. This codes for CASSYIAGFADTQYF.

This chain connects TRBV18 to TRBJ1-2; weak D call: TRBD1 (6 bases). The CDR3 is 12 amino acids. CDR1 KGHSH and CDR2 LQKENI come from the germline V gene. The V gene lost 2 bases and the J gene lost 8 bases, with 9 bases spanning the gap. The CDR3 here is CASSPGGWGYTF. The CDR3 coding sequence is TGTGCCAGCTCACCAGGGGGCTGGGGCTACACCTTC.

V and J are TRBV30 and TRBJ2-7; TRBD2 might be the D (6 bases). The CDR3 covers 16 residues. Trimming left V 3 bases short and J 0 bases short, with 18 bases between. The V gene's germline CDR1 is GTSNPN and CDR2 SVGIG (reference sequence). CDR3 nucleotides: TGTGCCTGGAGGGGACTCACTGGAATCTTCTCCTACGAGCAGTACTTC. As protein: CAWRGLTGIFSYEQYF.

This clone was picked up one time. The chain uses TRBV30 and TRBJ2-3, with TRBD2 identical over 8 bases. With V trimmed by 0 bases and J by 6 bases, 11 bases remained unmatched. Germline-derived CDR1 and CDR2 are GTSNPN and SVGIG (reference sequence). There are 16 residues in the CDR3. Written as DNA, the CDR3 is TGTGCCTGGAGTGTACTGAAAGCGGGAGTAGCCGATACGCAGTATTTT. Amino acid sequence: CAWSVLKAGVADTQYF.

The CDR3 sequence: CASSQDTGFNEKLFF. In DNA form, the CDR3 reads TGCGCCAGCAGCCAAGATACAGGCTTCAATGAAAAACTGTTTTTT. This chain links TRBV4-1 with TRBJ1-4; tentatively, D is TRBD1 (5 bases). The V end was cut by 0 bases, the J end by 5 bases, with 10 bases between. Germline V CDR1 and CDR2: MGHRA, YSYEKL. CDR3 size: 15 residues.

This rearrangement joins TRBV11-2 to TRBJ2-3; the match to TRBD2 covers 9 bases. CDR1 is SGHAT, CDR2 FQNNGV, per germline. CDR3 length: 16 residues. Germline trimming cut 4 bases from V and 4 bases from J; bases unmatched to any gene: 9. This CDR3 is CASSYRTSAVADTQYF. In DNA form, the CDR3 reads TGTGCCAGCAGCTATAGGACTAGCGCGGTCGCAGATACGCAGTATTTT.

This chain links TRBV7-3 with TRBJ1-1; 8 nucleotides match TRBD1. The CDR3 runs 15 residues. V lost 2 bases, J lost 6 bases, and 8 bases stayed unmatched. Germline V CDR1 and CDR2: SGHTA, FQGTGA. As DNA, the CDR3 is TGTGCCAGCAGCTTACAAGGACAGGGCCTGGCTGAAGCTTTCTTT. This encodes CASSLQGQGLAEAFF.

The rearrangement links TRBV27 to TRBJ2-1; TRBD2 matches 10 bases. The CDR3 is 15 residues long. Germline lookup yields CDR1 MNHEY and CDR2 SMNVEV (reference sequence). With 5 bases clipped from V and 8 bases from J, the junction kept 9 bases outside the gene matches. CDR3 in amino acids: CASSAASGSAHEQFF. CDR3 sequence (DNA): TGTGCCAGCAGTGCCGCTAGCGGGAGCGCGCATGAGCAGTTCTTC.

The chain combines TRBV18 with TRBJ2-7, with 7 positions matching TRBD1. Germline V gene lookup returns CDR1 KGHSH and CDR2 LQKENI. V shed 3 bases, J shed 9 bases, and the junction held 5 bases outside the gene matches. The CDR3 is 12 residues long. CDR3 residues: CASSPQRDRQYF. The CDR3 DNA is TGTGCCAGCTCACCCCAGAGGGACAGGCAGTACTTC.

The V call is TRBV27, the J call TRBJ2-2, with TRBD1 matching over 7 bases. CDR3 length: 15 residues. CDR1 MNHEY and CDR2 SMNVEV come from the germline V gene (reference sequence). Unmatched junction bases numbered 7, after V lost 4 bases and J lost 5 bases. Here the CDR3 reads CASSSSLTGTGELFF. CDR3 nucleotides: TGTGCCAGCAGTTCCTCCTTGACAGGGACCGGGGAGCTGTTTTTT.

The DNA of the CDR3 is TGCGCCAGCAAATTGGTCCCCTCCGGTGACGAGCAGTACTTC. Its translation is CASKLVPSGDEQYF. The V gene is TRBV5-1, the J gene TRBJ2-7; unclear D gene. Germline V gene data show CDR1 as SGHRS and CDR2 as YFSETQ. Trimming cost V 6 bases and J 5 bases, with 18 bases left between them. CDR3 size: 14 residues. Supplemented by reference TRBV5-1 and TRBJ2-7, the full variable domain reads KAGVTQTPRYLIKTRGQQVTLSCSPISGHRSVSWYQQTPGQGLQFLFEYFSETQRNKGNFPGRFSGRQFSNSRSEMNVSTLELGDSALYLCASKLVPSGDEQYFGPGTRLTVT.

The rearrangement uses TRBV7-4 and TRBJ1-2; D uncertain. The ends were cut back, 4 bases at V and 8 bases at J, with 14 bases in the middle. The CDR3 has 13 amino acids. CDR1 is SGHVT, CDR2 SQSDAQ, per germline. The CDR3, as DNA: TGTGCCAGCAGCTCTAGGGAGGGAAGAGGCTACACCTTC. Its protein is CASSSREGRGYTF. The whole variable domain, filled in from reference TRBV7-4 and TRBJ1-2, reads GAGVSQSPRYKVAKRGRDVALRCDSISGHVTLYWYRQTLGQGSEVLTYSQSDAQRDKSGRPSGRFSAERPERSVSTLKIQRTEQGDSAVYLCASSSREGRGYTFGSGTRLTVV.

CDR3: CASSEIGRQPQHF. The CDR3 DNA reads TGTGCCAGCAGTGAAATTGGGAGGCAGCCCCAGCATTTT. This chain joins TRBV6-1 and TRBJ1-5; unclear D gene. The V gene's germline CDR1 is MNHNS and CDR2 SASEGT. Trimming left V 2 bases short and J 7 bases short, with 9 bases between. The CDR3 covers 13 residues.

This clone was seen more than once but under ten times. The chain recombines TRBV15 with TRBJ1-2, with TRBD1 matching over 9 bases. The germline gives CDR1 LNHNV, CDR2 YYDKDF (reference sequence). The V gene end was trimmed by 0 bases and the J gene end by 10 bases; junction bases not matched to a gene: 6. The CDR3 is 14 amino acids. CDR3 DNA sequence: TGTGCCACCAGCAGAGATAGCTGGACAGGGGACTACACCTTC. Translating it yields CATSRDSWTGDYTF.

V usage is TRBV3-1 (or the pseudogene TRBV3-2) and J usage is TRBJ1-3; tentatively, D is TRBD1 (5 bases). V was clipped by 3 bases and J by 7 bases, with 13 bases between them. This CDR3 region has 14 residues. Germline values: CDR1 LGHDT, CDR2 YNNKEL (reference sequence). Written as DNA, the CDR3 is TGTGCCAGCAGCCATGGCTTCCAGGGCAACACCATATATTTT. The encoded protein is CASSHGFQGNTIYF.

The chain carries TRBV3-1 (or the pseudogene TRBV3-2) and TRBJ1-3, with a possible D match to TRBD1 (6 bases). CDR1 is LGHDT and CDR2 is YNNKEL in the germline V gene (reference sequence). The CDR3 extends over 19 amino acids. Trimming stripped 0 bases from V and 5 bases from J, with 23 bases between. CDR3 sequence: CASSQDSPKQQGTRNTIYF. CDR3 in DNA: TGTGCCAGCAGCCAAGATTCCCCGAAGCAACAGGGAACGAGAAACACCATATATTTT.

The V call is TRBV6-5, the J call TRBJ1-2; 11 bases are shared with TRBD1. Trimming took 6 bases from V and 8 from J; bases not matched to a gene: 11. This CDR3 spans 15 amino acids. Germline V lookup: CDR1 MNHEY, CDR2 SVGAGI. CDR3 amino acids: CASRQRTGGTGGYTF. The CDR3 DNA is TGTGCCAGCAGACAGAGGACAGGGGGCACTGGGGGCTACACCTTC.

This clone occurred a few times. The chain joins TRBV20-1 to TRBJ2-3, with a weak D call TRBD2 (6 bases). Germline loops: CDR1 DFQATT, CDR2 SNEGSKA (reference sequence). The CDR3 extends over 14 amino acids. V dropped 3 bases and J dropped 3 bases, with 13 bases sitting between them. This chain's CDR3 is CSASLAMGTDTQYF. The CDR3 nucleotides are TGCAGTGCTAGTCTAGCGATGGGAACAGATACGCAGTATTTT.

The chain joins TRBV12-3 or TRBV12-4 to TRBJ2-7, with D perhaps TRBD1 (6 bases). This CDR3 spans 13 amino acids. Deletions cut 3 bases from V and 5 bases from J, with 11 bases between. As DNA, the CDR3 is TGTGCCAGCAGTTTGACCAGGGGACACGAGCAGTACTTC. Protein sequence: CASSLTRGHEQYF.

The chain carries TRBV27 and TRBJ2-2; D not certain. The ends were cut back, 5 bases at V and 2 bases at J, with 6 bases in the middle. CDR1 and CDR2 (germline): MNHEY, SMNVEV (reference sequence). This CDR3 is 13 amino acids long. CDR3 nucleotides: TGTGCCAGCAGTCTCTACAACACCGGGGAGCTGTTTTTT. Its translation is CASSLYNTGELFF.

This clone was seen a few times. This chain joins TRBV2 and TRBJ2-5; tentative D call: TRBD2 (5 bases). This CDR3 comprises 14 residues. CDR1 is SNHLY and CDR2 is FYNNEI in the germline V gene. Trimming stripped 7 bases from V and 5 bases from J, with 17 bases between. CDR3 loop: CASKSDYVMETQYF. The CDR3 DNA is TGTGCCAGCAAGTCTGACTATGTCATGGAGACCCAGTACTTC.

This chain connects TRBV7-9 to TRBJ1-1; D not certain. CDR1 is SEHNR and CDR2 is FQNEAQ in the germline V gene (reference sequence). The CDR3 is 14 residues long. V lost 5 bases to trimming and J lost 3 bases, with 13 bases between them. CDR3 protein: CASSPGRWDTEAFF. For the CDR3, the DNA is TGTGCCAGCAGCCCGGGTCGGTGGGACACTGAAGCTTTCTTT.

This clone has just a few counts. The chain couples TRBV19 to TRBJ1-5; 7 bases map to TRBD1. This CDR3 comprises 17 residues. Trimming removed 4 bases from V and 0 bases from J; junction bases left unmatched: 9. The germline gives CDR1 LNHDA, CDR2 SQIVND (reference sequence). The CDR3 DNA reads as TGTGCCAGTAGTACTCTACGGGACAGAGGTAGCAATCAGCCCCAGCATTTT. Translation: CASSTLRDRGSNQPQHF.

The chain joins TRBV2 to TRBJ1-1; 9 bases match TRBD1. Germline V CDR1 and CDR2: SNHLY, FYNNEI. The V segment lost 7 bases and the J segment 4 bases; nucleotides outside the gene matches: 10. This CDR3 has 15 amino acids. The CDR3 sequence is CASTGQGGTGTEAFF. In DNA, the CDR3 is TGTGCCAGCACGGGACAGGGTGGAACTGGCACTGAAGCTTTCTTT.